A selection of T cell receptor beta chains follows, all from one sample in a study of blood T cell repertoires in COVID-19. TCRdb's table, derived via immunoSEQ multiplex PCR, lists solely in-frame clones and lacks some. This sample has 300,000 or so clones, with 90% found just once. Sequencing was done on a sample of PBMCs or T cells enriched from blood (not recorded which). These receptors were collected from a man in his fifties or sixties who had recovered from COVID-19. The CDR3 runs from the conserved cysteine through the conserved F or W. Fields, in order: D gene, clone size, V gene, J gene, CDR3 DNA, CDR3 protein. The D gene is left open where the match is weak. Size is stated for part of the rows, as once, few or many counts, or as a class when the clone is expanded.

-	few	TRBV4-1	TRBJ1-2	TGCGCCAGCAGCCAAGTGTATCCGGGGGTGGACTATGGCTACACCTTC	CASSQVYPGVDYGYTF
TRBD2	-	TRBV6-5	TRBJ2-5	TGTGCCAGCAGTCAGGGGACTAGCAGGGCACAGACCCAGTACTTC	CASSQGTSRAQTQYF
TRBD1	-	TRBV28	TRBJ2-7	TGTGCCAGCAGGGGACAGGGTGTAACCTACGAGCAGTACTTC	CASRGQGVTYEQYF
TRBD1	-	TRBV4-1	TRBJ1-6	TGCGCCAGCAGCCAAAAACCGGGACAGGGGGCTTCACCCCTCCACTTT	CASSQKPGQGASPLHF
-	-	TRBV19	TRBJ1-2	TGTGCCAGTAGTTCCGGGGAGGGCCCCTATGGCTACACCTTC	CASSSGEGPYGYTF
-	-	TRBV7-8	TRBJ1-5	TGTGCCAGCAGCTTAGCGCACAGGGAACAGCCCCAGCATTTT	CASSLAHREQPQHF
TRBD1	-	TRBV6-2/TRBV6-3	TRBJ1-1	TGTGCCAGCAGTTACCCCGACAGGGTATACGGCGCAGCTTTCTTT	CASSYPDRVYGAAFF
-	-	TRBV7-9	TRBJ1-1	TGTGCCAGCAGCTCTTCAGGGGCTGTCCGAACTGAAGCTTTCTTT	CASSSSGAVRTEAFF
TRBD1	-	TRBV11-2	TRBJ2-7	TGTGCCAGCACTTTAAAATGGGACAGCTACGAGCAGTACTTC	CASTLKWDSYEQYF
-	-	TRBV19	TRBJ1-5	TGTGCCAGTGGGGAGGGGAGGCTTAGCAATCAGCCCCAGCATTTT	CASGEGRLSNQPQHF
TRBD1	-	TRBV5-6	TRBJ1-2	TGTGCCAGCAGAGCGGGACAGGGGACGATTGGCTACACCTTC	CASRAGQGTIGYTF
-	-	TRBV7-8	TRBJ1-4	TGTGCCAGCAGTCGTGCCGGAGGGCAAAAACTGTTTTTT	CASSRAGGQKLFF
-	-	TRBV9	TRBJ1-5	TGTGCCAGCAGCGCATTCGGTGAGGCTCAGCCCCAGCATTTT	CASSAFGEAQPQHF
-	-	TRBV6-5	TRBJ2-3	TGTGCTGCTGGGGAACTAGCTAAAACAGATACGCAGTATTTT	CAAGELAKTDTQYF
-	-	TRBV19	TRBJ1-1	TGTGCCAGTAGTGCGACAGGCAGATACACTGAAGCTTTCTTT	CASSATGRYTEAFF
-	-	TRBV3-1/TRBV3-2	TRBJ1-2	TGTGCCAGCAGCTATCGTGCGGGGGGGGTGAATGGCTACACCTTC	CASSYRAGGVNGYTF
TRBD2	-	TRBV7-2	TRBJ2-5	TGTGCCAGCAGCTGGAAAATGCCGGGGGGGACCTCCCAAGAGACCCAGTACTTC	CASSWKMPGGTSQETQYF
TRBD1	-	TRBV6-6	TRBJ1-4	TGTGCCAGCAGAGCAGGACAGGGACTGTTTTTT	CASRAGQGLFF
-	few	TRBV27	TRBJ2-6	TGTGCCAGCAGTGCCCAGGGTAACGGGGCCAACGTCCTGACTTTC	CASSAQGNGANVLTF
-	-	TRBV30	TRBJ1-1	TGTGCCTGGAGCCGCATGGTCGGGGACACTGAAGCTTTCTTT	CAWSRMVGDTEAFF
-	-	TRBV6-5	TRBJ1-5	TGTGCCAGCAGCCGAACGACAGGTAGCAATCAGCCCCAGCATTTT	CASSRTTGSNQPQHF
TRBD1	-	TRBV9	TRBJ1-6	TGTGCCAGCAGCGGAGGGACAGAGAATTCACCCCTCCACTTT	CASSGGTENSPLHF
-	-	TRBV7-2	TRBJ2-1	TGTGCCAGCAGCCTCGGACAGTACAATGAGCAGTTCTTC	CASSLGQYNEQFF
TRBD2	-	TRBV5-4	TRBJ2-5	TGTGCCAGCAGCTTGGGCCCTCTAGCGGGAGACCAAGAGACCCAGTACTTC	CASSLGPLAGDQETQYF
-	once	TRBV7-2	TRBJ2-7	TGTGCCAGCAGCTTGGGCACCGCCTTTTACGAGCAGTACTTC	CASSLGTAFYEQYF
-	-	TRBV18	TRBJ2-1	TGTGCCAGCTCTCCCTACGATGAGCAGTTCTTC	CASSPYDEQFF